The entry that follows covers one TCR beta chain sequence. No antigen is known for it. The sample holds no much larger clone one base away, and base qualities are not on file. The instrument given in TCRdb is Illumina HiSeq 1500. In TCRdb, the public reads were trimmed at Q25 with fastp and aligned with MiXCR, with productive beta chains retained. Rows are combined by CDR3 protein, so each entry shows the most common genes and DNA. In this sample the table shows 110,000 to 150,000 distinct CDR3 sequences, 30% to 40% of which occur a single time. Around half of the sample comes from the top ten. The V end loses 3 bases and the J end loses 3 bases, and a stretch of 11 bases separates them. CDR1 and CDR2, per the germline V gene, are MGHRA and YSYEKL. Spanning cysteine to phenylalanine, the CDR3 consists of 14 amino acids. The CDR3 DNA has 42 bases and is translated from base 1. The data belong to a study of T cell repertoires in cytomegalovirus infection (dated by TCRdb to between 2018 and 2021). With respect to the entire study: Peptide stimulations targeted recently identified HLA-C-restricted CMV epitopes, whose presentation resists viral immunomodulation, together with well-studied HLA-B-restricted epitopes. Because public TCR beta signatures pointed to carriage of CMV infection together with the matching HLA type, the HLA type of each donor mattered for the analysis. What the study reported, not specific to this receptor: Cumulative frequency of public TCR beta family members discriminated carriers of CMV infection plus the relevant HLA type in this cohort and an independent roughly 330-donor cohort. The ex vivo response was dominated by HLA-C-restricted CMV-specific TCR beta clonotypes, which also provided the single most frequent clonotype in two of eight donors.

The intended sense of this specimen's treatment or condition label: in vitro stimulation with specific CMV peptide epitopes to enrich CMV-specific T cells. Sequencing used CD8+ T cells from cultured PBMCs, obtained from culture after CMV antigen stimulation. The chain is made from TRBV4-1 and TRBJ1-1, with the D gene too uncertain to name. The clonotype was recovered from a human donor in good health (CMV status not recorded). Some clones in this sample may be carry-over from other donors' samples. The nucleotide sequence reads as follows: TGCGCCAGCAGCCACAAATCTCTGGACACTGAAGCTTTCTTT. This codes for CASSHKSLDTEAFF.